The subject of this entry is one T cell receptor beta chain. Its antigen remains unidentified. With 7 bases removed from V and 4 bases from J, the gap between germline ends came to 31 bases. Germline V gene lookup returns CDR1 MDHEN and CDR2 SYDVKM. CDR3 length: 19 residues. Primers included in the PCR were 60 Vbeta and 13 Jbeta primers. The repertoire was sequenced with immunoSEQ multiplex PCR; TCRdb's copy has only in-frame clones and lacks some. The sample contains approximately 140,000 clones, about 81% of which appear only once. These data originate in a study of cytomegalovirus exposure and HLA in healthy donors. Whole-study findings and limits: V segments that were indistinguishable, TRBV6-2 and TRBV6-3 among them, were omitted from analysis. With DRB1 most and HLA-C fewest, TCR association rates differed between HLA loci in a later analysis. With further analysis later on, most CMV-associated TCR beta chains appeared HLA-restricted.

The genes are TRBV28 and TRBJ1-2; possibly TRBD1 for D (6 bases). Sequencing used PBMCs. This sequence was found in a woman aged 40 to 55 in good health and CMV-seropositive. The CDR3 nucleotides read TGTGCCAGCACTCCACCCTCCGGGTTTGGCACAGGGAAGGGCTATGGCTACACCTTC. Its translation is CASTPPSGFGTGKGYGYTF.